The clone carrying this TCR beta chain has ten or more counts. This sample is part of a study of T cells in Graves' hyperthyroidism and ophthalmopathy. Amplification targeted TCR beta CDR3 regions from RNA transcripts. HTBI primers were employed in a first-round RT-PCR of the TCR CDR3. A single record per CDR3 protein comes from TCRdb applying MiXCR to the multiplex PCR reads. Of about 360,000 distinct CDR3 sequences in the sample, over 10% were seen once. This sequence originates from a woman between 18 and 30 years old with Graves' hyperthyroidism. Sample: blood.

CDR3 bases: TGCGCCAGCAGCTTGGGATACGGAGAAAACATTCAGTACTTC. As protein: CASSLGYGENIQYF. The gene calls are TRBV5-1 and TRBJ2-4; no reliable D call. The CDR3 spans 14 residues. V was cut by 0 bases and J by 5 bases, with 9 bases left in between. Germline-derived CDR1 and CDR2 are SGHRS and YFSETQ.